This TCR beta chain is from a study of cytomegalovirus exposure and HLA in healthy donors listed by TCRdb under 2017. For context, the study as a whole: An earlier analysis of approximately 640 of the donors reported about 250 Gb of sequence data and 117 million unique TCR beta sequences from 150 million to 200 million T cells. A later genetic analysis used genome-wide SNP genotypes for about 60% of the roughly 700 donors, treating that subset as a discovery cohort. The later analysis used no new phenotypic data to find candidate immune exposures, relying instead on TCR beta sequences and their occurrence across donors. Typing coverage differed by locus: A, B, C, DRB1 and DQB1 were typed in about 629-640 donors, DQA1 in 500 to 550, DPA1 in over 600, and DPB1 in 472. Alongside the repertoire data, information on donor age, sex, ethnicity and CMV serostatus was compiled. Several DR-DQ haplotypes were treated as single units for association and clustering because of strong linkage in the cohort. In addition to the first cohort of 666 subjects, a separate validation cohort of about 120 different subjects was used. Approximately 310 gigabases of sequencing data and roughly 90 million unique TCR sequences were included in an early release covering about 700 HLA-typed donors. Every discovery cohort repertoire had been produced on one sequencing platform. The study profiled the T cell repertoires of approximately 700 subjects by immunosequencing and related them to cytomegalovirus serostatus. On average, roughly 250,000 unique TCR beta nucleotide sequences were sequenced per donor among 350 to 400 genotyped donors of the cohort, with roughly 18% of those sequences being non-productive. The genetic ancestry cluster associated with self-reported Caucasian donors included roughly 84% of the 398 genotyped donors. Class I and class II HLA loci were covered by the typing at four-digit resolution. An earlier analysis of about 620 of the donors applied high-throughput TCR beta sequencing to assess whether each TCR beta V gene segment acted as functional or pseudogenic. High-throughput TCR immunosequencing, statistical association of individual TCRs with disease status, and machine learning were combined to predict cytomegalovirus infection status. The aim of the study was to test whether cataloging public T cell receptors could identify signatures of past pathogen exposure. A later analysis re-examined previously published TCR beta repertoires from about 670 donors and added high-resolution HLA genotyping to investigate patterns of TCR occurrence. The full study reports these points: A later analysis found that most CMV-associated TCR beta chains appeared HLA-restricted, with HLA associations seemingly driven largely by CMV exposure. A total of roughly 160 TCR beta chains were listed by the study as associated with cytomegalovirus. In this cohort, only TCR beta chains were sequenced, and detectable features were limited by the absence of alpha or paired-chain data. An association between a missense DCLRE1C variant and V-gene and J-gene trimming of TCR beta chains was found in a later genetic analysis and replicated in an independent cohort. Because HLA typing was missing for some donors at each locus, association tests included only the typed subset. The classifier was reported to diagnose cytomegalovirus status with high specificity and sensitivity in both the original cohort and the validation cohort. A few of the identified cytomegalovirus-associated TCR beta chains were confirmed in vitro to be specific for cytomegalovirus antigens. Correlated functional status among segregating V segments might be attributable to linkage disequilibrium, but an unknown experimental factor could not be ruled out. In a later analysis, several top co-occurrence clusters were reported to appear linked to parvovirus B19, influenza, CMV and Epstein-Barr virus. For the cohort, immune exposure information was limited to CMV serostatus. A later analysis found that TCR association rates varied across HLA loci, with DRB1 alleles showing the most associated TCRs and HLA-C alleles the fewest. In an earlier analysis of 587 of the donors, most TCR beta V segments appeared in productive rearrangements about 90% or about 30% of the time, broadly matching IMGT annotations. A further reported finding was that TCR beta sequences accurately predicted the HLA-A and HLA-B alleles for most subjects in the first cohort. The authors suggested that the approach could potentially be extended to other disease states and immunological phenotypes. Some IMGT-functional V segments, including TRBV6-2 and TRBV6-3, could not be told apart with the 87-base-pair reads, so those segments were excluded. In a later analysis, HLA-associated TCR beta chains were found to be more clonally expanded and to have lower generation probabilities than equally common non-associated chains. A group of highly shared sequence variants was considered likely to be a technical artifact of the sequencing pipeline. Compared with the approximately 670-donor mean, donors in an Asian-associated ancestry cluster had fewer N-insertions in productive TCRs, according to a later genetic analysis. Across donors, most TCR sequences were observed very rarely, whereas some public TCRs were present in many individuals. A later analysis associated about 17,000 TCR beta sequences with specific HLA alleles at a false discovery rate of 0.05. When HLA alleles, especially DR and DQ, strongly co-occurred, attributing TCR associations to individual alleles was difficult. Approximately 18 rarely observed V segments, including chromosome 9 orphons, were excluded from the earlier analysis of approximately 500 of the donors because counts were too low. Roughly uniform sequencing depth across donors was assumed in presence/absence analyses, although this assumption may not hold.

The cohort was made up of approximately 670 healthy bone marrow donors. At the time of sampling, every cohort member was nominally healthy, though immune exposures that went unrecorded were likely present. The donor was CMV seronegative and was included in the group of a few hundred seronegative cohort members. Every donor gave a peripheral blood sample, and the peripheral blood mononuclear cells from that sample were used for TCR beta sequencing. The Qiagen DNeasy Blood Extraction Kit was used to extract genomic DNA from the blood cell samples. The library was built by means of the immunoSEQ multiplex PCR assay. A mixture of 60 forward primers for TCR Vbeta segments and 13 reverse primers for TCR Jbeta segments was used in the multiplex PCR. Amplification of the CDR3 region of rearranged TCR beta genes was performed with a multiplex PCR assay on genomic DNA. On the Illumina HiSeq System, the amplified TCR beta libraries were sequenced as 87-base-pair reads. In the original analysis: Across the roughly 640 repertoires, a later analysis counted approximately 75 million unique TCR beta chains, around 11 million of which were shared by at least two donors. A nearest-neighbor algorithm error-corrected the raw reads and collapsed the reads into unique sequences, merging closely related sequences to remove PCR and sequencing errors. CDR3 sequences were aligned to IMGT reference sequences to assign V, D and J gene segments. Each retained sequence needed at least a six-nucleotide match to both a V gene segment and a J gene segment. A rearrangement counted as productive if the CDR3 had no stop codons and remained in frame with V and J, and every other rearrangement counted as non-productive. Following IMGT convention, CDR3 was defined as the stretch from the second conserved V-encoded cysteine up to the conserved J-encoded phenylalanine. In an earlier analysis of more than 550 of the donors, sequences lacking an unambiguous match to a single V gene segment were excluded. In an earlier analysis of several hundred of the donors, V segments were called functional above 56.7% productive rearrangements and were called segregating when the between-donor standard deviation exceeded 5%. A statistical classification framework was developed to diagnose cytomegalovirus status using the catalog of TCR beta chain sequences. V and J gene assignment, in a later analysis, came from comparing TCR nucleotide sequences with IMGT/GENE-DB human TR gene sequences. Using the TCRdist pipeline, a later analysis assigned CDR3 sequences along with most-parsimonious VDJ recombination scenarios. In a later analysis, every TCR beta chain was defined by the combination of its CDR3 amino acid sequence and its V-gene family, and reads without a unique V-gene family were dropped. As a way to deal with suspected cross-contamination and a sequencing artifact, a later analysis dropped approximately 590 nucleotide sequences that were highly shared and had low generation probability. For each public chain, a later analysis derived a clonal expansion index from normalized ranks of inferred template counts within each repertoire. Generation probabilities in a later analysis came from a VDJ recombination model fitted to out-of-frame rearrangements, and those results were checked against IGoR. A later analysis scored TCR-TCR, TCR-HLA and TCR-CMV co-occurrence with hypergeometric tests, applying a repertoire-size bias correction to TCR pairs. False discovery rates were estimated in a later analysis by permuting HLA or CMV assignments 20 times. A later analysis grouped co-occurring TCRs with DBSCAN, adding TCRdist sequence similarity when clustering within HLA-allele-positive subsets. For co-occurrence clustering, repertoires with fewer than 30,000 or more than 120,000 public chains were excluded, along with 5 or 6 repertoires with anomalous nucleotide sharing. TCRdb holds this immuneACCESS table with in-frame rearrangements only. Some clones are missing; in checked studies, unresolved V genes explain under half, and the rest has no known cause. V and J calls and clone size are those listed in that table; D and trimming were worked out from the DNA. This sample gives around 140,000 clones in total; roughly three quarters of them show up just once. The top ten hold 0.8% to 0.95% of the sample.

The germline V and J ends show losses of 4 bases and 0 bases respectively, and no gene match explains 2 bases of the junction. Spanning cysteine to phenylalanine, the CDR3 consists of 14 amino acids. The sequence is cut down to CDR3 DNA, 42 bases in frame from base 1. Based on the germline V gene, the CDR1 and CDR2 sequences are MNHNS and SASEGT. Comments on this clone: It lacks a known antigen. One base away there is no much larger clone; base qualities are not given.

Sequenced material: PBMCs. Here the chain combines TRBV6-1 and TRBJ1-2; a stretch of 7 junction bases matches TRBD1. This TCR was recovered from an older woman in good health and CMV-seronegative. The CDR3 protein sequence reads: CASSADRANYGYTF. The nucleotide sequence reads TGTGCCAGCAGTGCAGACAGGGCTAACTATGGCTACACCTTC.